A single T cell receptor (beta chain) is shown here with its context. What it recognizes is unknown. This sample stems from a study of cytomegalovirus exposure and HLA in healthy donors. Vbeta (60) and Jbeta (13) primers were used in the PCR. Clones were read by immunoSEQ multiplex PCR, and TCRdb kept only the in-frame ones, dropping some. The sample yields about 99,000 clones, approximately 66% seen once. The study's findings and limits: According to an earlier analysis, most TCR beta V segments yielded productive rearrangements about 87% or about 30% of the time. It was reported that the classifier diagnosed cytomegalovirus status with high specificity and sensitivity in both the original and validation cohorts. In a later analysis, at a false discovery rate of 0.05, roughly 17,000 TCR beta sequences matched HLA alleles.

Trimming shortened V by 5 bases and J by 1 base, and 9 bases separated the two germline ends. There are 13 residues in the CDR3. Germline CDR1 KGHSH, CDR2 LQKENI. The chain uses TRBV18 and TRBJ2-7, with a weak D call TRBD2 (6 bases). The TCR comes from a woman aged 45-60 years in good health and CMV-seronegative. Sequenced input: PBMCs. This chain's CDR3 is CASSTSRSYEQYF. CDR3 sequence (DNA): TGTGCCAGCTCAACTAGCCGTTCCTACGAGCAGTACTTC.